The subject of this entry is one T cell receptor (beta chain). As yet, its antigen is unknown. The data were obtained in a study of T cell repertoires and HLA-DP antigens. Overall study findings and caveats: A non-physiological HeLa system presented antigen to total CD4+ responders. Against both alloantigens, CD137+ clonality was similar, 0.3 to 0.45. Clones undetected before culture averaged around 36% against one allele and roughly 53% against the other.

The CDR3 has 16 residues. The V end was cut by 5 bases, the J end by 1 base, with 18 bases between. Per the germline V gene, CDR1 is MNHEY and CDR2 is SMNVEV (reference sequence). Measured with immunoSEQ multiplex PCR; TCRdb has only the in-frame clones, and not every one. Among over 60,000 clones, around 80% were seen once, and the ten largest hold roughly 1.5%. Sample: CD4+ T cells from PBMCs. The chain employs TRBV27 and TRBJ2-7; maybe TRBD1 (6 bases). The origin of this receptor is a man between 60 and 70 years old in good health and CMV-seronegative. In DNA, the CDR3 is TGTGCCAGCAGTCCAGACCCACAGGGTAGGTCCTACGAGCAGTACTTC. Amino acid sequence: CASSPDPQGRSYEQYF.